The 25 T cell receptor beta chains in this list originate from one sample, sequenced in a study of T-cell reconstitution after alpha-beta-depleted transplantation in children. Unique molecular identifiers were used in preparing the TCRbeta library. TCRdb re-derived calls from the PCR reads in MiXCR, one entry per CDR3 protein. The table lists about 20,000 distinct CDR3 sequences, 10% to 15% of them singletons, with around 36% in the top ten. Sequenced material: PBMCs, mostly from graft donor cells, taken 60 days after TCRalphabeta/CD19-depleted stem cell transplant. The receptors stem from a female patient under 10 years old who had a stem cell transplant for congenital amegakaryocytic thrombocytopenia, so the T cells may come from the graft donor.

In its sample, this clonotype was seen many times. The rearrangement links TRBV12-3 or TRBV12-4 to TRBJ2-7; 8 nucleotides agree with TRBD1. This CDR3 has 14 amino acids. V was clipped by 4 bases and J by 9 bases; unmatched bases: 11. The CDR3 sequence is CASSWRTGLDWQYF. CDR3 coding DNA: TGTGCCAGCAGTTGGCGGACAGGGCTCGACTGGCAGTACTTC.

This clonotype was observed many times. The chain joins TRBV4-1 to TRBJ1-1, with D tentatively TRBD1 (5 bases). There are 15 residues in the CDR3. V lost 0 bases to trimming and J lost 1 base, with 9 bases between them. Germline lookup yields CDR1 MGHRA and CDR2 YSYEKL. The CDR3 loop reads CASSQEGLQNTEAFF. The CDR3 nucleotides read TGCGCCAGCAGCCAAGAGGGACTCCAGAACACTGAAGCTTTCTTT.

This chain joins TRBV6-5 and TRBJ2-1; 9 bases map to TRBD2. This CDR3 contains 15 residues. The germline CDR1 and CDR2 sequences are MNHEY and SVGAGI. The V gene end was trimmed by 4 bases and the J gene end by 5 bases; junction bases not matched to a gene: 6. CDR3 amino acids: CASSSVASGDNEQFF. Written as DNA, the CDR3 is TGTGCCAGCAGTTCGGTCGCTAGCGGGGACAATGAGCAGTTCTTC.

This clonotype was counted a few times. The gene calls are TRBV27 and TRBJ1-1, with 8 bases identical to TRBD1. Germline loops: CDR1 MNHEY, CDR2 SMNVEV (reference sequence). V was pared by 4 bases and J by 3 bases, with 1 base of the junction left unmatched. This CDR3 spans 13 amino acids. For the CDR3, the DNA is TGTGCCAGCAGTTACAGGGGGGACACTGAAGCTTTCTTT. It specifies CASSYRGDTEAFF.

This clonotype was detected ten times or more. V usage is TRBV5-5 and J usage is TRBJ1-4; D is uncertain. V was shortened by 4 bases and J by 3 bases, with 10 bases between the two germline ends. Germline V gives CDR1 SGHKS, CDR2 YYEKEE (reference sequence). The CDR3 has 14 residues. The CDR3 sequence: CASSPRPSNEKLFF. CDR3 nucleotide sequence: TGTGCCAGCAGCCCACGACCCTCTAATGAAAAACTGTTTTTT.

This clonotype was picked up many times. The rearrangement links TRBV6-5 to TRBJ2-7; D might be TRBD1 or TRBD2, each matching 5 bases. The germline V gene encodes CDR1 MNHEY and CDR2 SVGAGI. There are 13 residues in the CDR3. Trimming removed 4 bases from V and 0 bases from J, with 7 bases in between. The CDR3 protein is CASSWDASYEQYF. CDR3 DNA sequence: TGTGCCAGCAGTTGGGACGCCTCCTACGAGCAGTACTTC.

V and J are TRBV4-1 and TRBJ2-7; 8 nucleotides agree with TRBD2. The trim removed 4 bases at V and 0 bases at J, leaving 5 bases unmatched. The CDR3 loop spans 15 amino acids. CDR1 and CDR2 from the germline V gene are MGHRA and YSYEKL. The CDR3 sequence is CASSLSGGPSYEQYF. The CDR3 DNA reads TGCGCCAGCAGCCTAAGCGGGGGTCCCTCCTACGAGCAGTACTTC.

This clonotype was observed at least ten times. The V and J genes are TRBV5-1 and TRBJ1-1; D remains unclear. The V end was cut by 0 bases, the J end by 7 bases, with 13 bases between. There are 14 residues in the CDR3. Germline CDR1 is SGHRS and CDR2 is YFSETQ. The CDR3 nucleotides are TGCGCCAGCAGCTTGGGACGAGGGTCGTATGAAGCTTTCTTT. Its protein is CASSLGRGSYEAFF.

This clonotype was observed many times. The J gene is TRBJ2-2, the V gene TRBV5-1, with D possibly called TRBD1 or TRBD2 (6 bases each). This CDR3 spans 14 amino acids. Trimming took off 6 bases at V and 2 bases at J, with 11 bases between the two ends. Germline assignment: CDR1 SGHRS and CDR2 YFSETQ. The CDR3 sequence is CASKGDFNTGELFF. The DNA for the CDR3 is TGCGCCAGCAAGGGGGACTTTAACACCGGGGAGCTGTTTTTT.

The table lists this clonotype with a count of one. V and J are TRBV3-1 and TRBJ2-2, with D tentatively TRBD1 (5 bases). Trimming cost V 0 bases and J 4 bases, with 9 bases left between them. Germline V gives CDR1 LGHDT, CDR2 YNNKEL (reference sequence). The CDR3 runs 15 residues. The CDR3 DNA reads as TGTGCCAGCAGCCAAGAGCTCAGGGCCACCGGGGAGCTGTTTTTT. This sequence encodes CASSQELRATGELFF.

This clonotype was counted ten times or more. The V gene is TRBV12-3 or TRBV12-4, the J gene TRBJ1-5, with no clear D. The length of the CDR3 is 14 residues. V dropped 0 bases and J dropped 7 bases, with 10 bases sitting between them. CDR3 sequence reads: CASSLAQGRQPQHF. DNA of the CDR3: TGTGCCAGCAGTTTAGCGCAAGGTAGACAGCCCCAGCATTTT.

In its sample, this clonotype was seen many times. The chain joins TRBV29-1 to TRBJ2-1; TRBD1 aligns across 10 bases. J lost 1 base, V lost 3 bases, and 9 bases had no gene match. The CDR3 sequence is 17 residues long. Germline lookup yields CDR1 SQVTM and CDR2 ANQGSEA. This CDR3 reads CSVDSKWDRGSYNEQFF. CDR3 nucleotide sequence: TGCAGCGTTGATTCGAAGTGGGACAGGGGTTCCTACAATGAGCAGTTCTTC.

This clonotype was observed many times. The chain combines TRBV7-9 with TRBJ2-1; the D is unclear. V shed 2 bases and J shed 0 bases, with 11 bases lying between them. Germline loops: CDR1 SEHNR, CDR2 FQNEAQ (reference sequence). This CDR3 spans 16 amino acids. The CDR3 here is CASSLWKRRSYNEQFF. The CDR3 bases are TGTGCCAGCAGCTTATGGAAGCGTCGCTCCTACAATGAGCAGTTCTTC.

This clonotype was observed many times. The junction differs from germline at one of its ends, possibly a read error. This sequence joins TRBV27 and TRBJ1-1; TRBD1 aligns across 8 bases. The CDR3 length is 14 residues. Germline values: CDR1 MNHEY, CDR2 SMNVEV (reference sequence). DNA for the CDR3: TGTGCCAGCAGTTTCCGACAGGGGTACACCGAAGCTTTCTTT. As protein: CASSFRQGYTEAFF.

In its sample, this clonotype was seen many times. The chain combines TRBV20-1 with TRBJ2-7; D is unresolved. Trimming took off 3 bases at V and 2 bases at J, with 11 bases between the two ends. Germline loops: CDR1 DFQATT, CDR2 SNEGSKA (reference sequence). The CDR3 runs 13 residues. The DNA for the CDR3 is TGCAGTGCTAGGAATCTAGGGACCTACGAGCAGTACTTC. Translation: CSARNLGTYEQYF.

This chain connects TRBV29-1 to TRBJ1-2, with D maybe TRBD1 (6 bases). CDR3 size: 13 residues. The germline V gene has CDR1 SQVTM and CDR2 ANQGSEA. V lost 3 bases and J 6 bases, leaving 14 bases between the germline ends. In DNA form, the CDR3 reads TGCAGCGTTGATGGGGGCGAGGGGCATGGCTACACCTTC. This codes for CSVDGGEGHGYTF.

This clonotype was detected many times. This chain connects TRBV5-6 to TRBJ1-6; no definite D call. Trimming removed 2 bases at V and 6 bases at J, with 6 bases between. Germline assignment: CDR1 SGHDT and CDR2 YYEEEE. The CDR3 spans 13 residues. The CDR3 here is CASSLRFNSPLHF. In DNA, the CDR3 is TGTGCCAGCAGCTTACGGTTTAATTCACCCCTCCACTTT.

This clonotype was detected ten times or more. The V gene is TRBV3-1, the J gene TRBJ2-1; D is ambiguous. The CDR3 length is 15 residues. CDR1 is LGHDT, CDR2 YNNKEL, per germline (reference sequence). Trimming removed 0 bases at V and 7 bases at J, with 13 bases between. CDR3 DNA: TGTGCCAGCAGCCAAGATCTAGAGGATAGGAATGAGCAGTTCTTC. The encoded protein is CASSQDLEDRNEQFF.

Many counts were recorded for this clonotype. The V and J genes are TRBV10-3 and TRBJ2-1; 7 bases match TRBD2. The ends lost 0 bases at V and 8 bases at J; junction bases unmatched: 13. Germline assignment: CDR1 ENHRY and CDR2 SYGVKD. The CDR3 covers 17 residues. CDR3 in DNA: TGTGCCATCAGTGAGTCCCACTCCTTGGCGGGAGAAGATGAGCAGTTCTTC. Amino acids: CAISESHSLAGEDEQFF.

There are many counts of this clonotype. V and J are TRBV20-1 and TRBJ2-5; 10 bases agree with TRBD2. The junction had 12 bases not matched to a gene; V was cut back by 6 bases and J by 5 bases. The CDR3 is made up of 15 amino acids. CDR1 is DFQATT and CDR2 is SNEGSKA in the germline V gene (reference sequence). The CDR3 DNA is TGCAGTGCGAGGACTAGCGGACGGCTCCGGGAGACCCAGTACTTC. Translation: CSARTSGRLRETQYF.

This clonotype was seen many times. This chain links TRBV9 with TRBJ2-1; TRBD2 might be the D (5 bases). Trimming removed 0 bases at V and 0 bases at J, with 7 bases between. The CDR3 is made up of 15 amino acids. Germline-derived CDR1 and CDR2 are SGDLS and YYNGEE. The CDR3 region is CASSVDAGSYNEQFF. Written as DNA, the CDR3 is TGTGCCAGCAGCGTAGACGCGGGCTCCTACAATGAGCAGTTCTTC.

This clonotype was recorded many times. V is TRBV5-1 and J is TRBJ2-4, with unresolved D. Looked up from germline, CDR1 is SGHRS and CDR2 is YFSETQ. The CDR3 is 15 residues long. Trimming shortened V by 0 bases and J by 1 base, and 8 bases separated the two germline ends. In DNA form, the CDR3 reads TGCGCCAGCAGCTTGGGAGTGGGGGCCAAAAACATTCAGTACTTC. Translated, it gives CASSLGVGAKNIQYF.

This clonotype was seen ten or more times. The chain uses TRBV6-5 and TRBJ1-2; D is ambiguous. V shed 5 bases and J shed 4 bases, with 11 bases lying between them. Germline V gene data show CDR1 as MNHEY and CDR2 as SVGAGI. This CDR3 region has 13 residues. In nucleotides, the CDR3 is TGTGCCAGCAGTCGACCGAATCGCTATGGCTACACCTTC. Its protein is CASSRPNRYGYTF.

V usage is TRBV14 and J usage is TRBJ1-2, with D unresolved. This CDR3 comprises 13 residues. V was pared by 4 bases and J by 3 bases, with 9 bases between. In germline, CDR1 is SGHDN, CDR2 FVKESK. Written as DNA, the CDR3 is TGTGCCAGCAGCCTCGGACGCGACTATGGCTACACCTTC. Translated, it gives CASSLGRDYGYTF.

This clonotype was picked up many times. The DNA for the CDR3 is TGTGCCATCAGCGTGGTAGCGGGAGTTTTCTCCTACAATGAGCAGTTCTTC. Translating gives CAISVVAGVFSYNEQFF. J is TRBJ2-1 and V is TRBV10-3, with TRBD2 matching 9 bases. Germline-derived CDR1 and CDR2 are ENHRY and SYGVKD. The CDR3 runs 17 residues. J was trimmed by 0 bases and V by 6 bases; bases with no gene match: 9.